This entry lists 20 T cell receptor beta chains sequenced from one sample in a study of spatial heterogeneity in lung cancer. Documented time point: sample taken at primary tumor resection. MiXCR, run by TCRdb on the 5' RACE reads, gives a single entry per CDR3 protein. The sample yields 10,000 to 11,000 distinct CDR3 sequences, around 6% seen once. The source material was PBMCs, sampled at surgery. These receptors were collected from a male donor with early-stage non-small cell lung cancer.

Judged by abundance, this clonotype is medium-sized. The chain combines TRBV29-1 with TRBJ2-3; 8 positions agree with TRBD1. Losses at the gene ends were 7 bases for V and 4 bases for J; bases not matched to a gene: 10. CDR1 is SQVTM and CDR2 is ANQGSEA in the germline V gene. The length of the CDR3 is 14 residues. CDR3 bases: TGCAGCGCCTGGCAGGGGGCGCGGGCAGATACGCAGTATTTT. It is translated as CSAWQGARADTQYF.

This clonotype is termed medium-sized. V is TRBV12-3 or TRBV12-4 and J is TRBJ2-3; D is unresolved. The CDR3 is 12 residues long. Between the trimmed V and J ends, which lost 5 bases and 6 bases, there was a span of 9 bases. CDR3 bases: TGTGCCAGCAGTCCTCCTACCGATACGCAGTATTTT. As protein: CASSPPTDTQYF.

The sample holds many counts of this clonotype. V and J are TRBV6-5 and TRBJ2-1; D not certain. Germline V gene data show CDR1 as MNHEY and CDR2 as SVGAGI. CDR3 size: 14 residues. Between the trimmed V and J ends, which lost 0 bases and 10 bases, there was a span of 13 bases. CDR3 region: CASSYSINGGEQFF. CDR3 in DNA: TGTGCCAGCAGTTACTCGATAAACGGTGGCGAGCAGTTCTTC.

By its share, this clonotype is medium-sized. V and J are TRBV28 and TRBJ2-7; 10 bases line up with TRBD1. The CDR3 sequence is 14 residues long. V lost 5 bases to trimming and J lost 4 bases; unmatched junction nucleotides: 5. Per the germline V gene, CDR1 is MDHEN and CDR2 is SYDVKM. The CDR3 DNA is TGTGCCAGCAGTAGGACAGGGGGACTGTACGAGCAGTACTTC. Translated, it gives CASSRTGGLYEQYF.

In this sample, this clonotype turned up a few times. This chain joins TRBV7-2 and TRBJ2-3; 12 bases map to TRBD2. This CDR3 has 17 amino acids. Germline CDR1 is SGHTA and CDR2 is FQGNSA. V lost 1 base, J lost 0 bases, and 2 bases stayed unmatched. CDR3 sequence reads: CASSLGGTSGSTDTQYF. DNA for the CDR3: TGTGCCAGCAGCTTAGGGGGGACTAGCGGGAGCACAGATACGCAGTATTTT.

This clonotype appeared many times. This chain connects TRBV5-1 to TRBJ2-1, with 10 bases aligning to TRBD2. V lost 0 bases, J lost 9 bases, and 6 bases stayed unmatched. The CDR3 is made up of 15 amino acids. The V gene's germline CDR1 is SGHRS and CDR2 YFSETQ. Here the CDR3 DNA reads TGCGCCAGCAGCTTGGCCTCTAGCGGGAGTTCTGAGCAGTTCTTC. This translates into CASSLASSGSSEQFF.

This clonotype was counted ten times or more. The V and J genes are TRBV12-3 or TRBV12-4 and TRBJ2-7; 9 bases align to TRBD1. The V segment lost 4 bases and the J segment 4 bases; nucleotides outside the gene matches: 2. The length of the CDR3 is 13 residues. The CDR3 spells CASSSGQGYEQYF. The CDR3, as DNA: TGTGCCAGCAGTTCGGGACAGGGTTACGAGCAGTACTTC.

By share, this clonotype ranks as medium-sized. The CDR3 region has the DNA TGTGCCAGCACCCTTTACGGTGGGTACTACGAGCAGTACTTC. It translates to CASTLYGGYYEQYF. The rearrangement uses TRBV6-2 or TRBV6-3 and TRBJ2-7; D ambiguous. CDR3 length equals 14 residues. Trimming shortened V by 7 bases and J by 3 bases, and 16 bases separated the two germline ends. CDR1 and CDR2 (germline): MNHEY, SVGEGT.

The table lists this clonotype with many counts. The chain joins TRBV5-1 to TRBJ2-7, with D possibly called TRBD1 or TRBD2 (5 bases each). Germline lookup yields CDR1 SGHRS and CDR2 YFSETQ. Trimming left V 3 bases short and J 0 bases short, with 10 bases between. The CDR3 length is 14 residues. The CDR3: CASSSGRNSYEQYF. CDR3 bases: TGCGCCAGCAGCTCGGGACGGAACTCCTACGAGCAGTACTTC.

The chain couples TRBV11-3 to TRBJ2-5; 7 nucleotides line up with TRBD2. This CDR3 is 15 amino acids long. Germline trimming cut 2 bases from V and 3 bases from J; bases unmatched to any gene: 6. Germline CDR1 SGHNT, CDR2 YENEEA. CDR3 DNA sequence: TGTGCCAGCAGCTTATTTGGGGGGGAAGAAGAGACCCAGTACTTC. Its protein product is CASSLFGGEEETQYF. Full variable domain (remainder filled in from reference TRBV11-3 and TRBJ2-5): EAGVVQSPRYKIIEKKQPVAFWCNPISGHNTLYWYLQNLGQGPELLIRYENEEAVDDSQLPKDRFSAERLKGVDSTLKIQPAELGDSAVYLCASSLFGGEEETQYFGPGTRLLVL.

This clonotype is medium-sized (0.01 to 0.1%). The rearrangement joins TRBV3-1 to TRBJ2-1; D gene uncertain. Trimming took 0 bases from V and 10 from J, leaving 10 bases between them. This CDR3 contains 13 residues. Germline CDR1 reads LGHDT; CDR2 reads YNNKEL (reference sequence). The CDR3 loop is CASSQEDRAEQFF. CDR3 DNA sequence: TGTGCCAGCAGCCAAGAGGATAGGGCGGAGCAGTTCTTC.

This clonotype was counted at least ten times. The rearrangement uses TRBV13 and TRBJ2-7; 9 bases line up with TRBD2. V trimming: 7 bases; J trimming: 4 bases; junction bases outside the gene matches: 11. This CDR3 is built from 15 residues. The germline V gene has CDR1 PRHDT and CDR2 FYEKMQ (reference sequence). CDR3 amino acids: CASISVASGVYEQYF. The CDR3 DNA follows: TGTGCCAGCATCTCCGTTGCTAGCGGGGTGTACGAGCAGTACTTC.

This chain uses TRBV13 with TRBJ2-7; D gene ambiguous. The V and J ends lost 3 bases and 4 bases respectively, with 10 bases between them. The CDR3 sequence is 13 residues long. In germline, CDR1 is PRHDT, CDR2 FYEKMQ (reference sequence). CDR3 loop: CASSFPQHYEQYF. The CDR3 DNA follows: TGTGCCAGCAGCTTCCCCCAGCATTACGAGCAGTACTTC.

The chain links TRBV20-1 to TRBJ2-1; 11 bases match TRBD2. Germline CDR1 and CDR2: DFQATT and SNEGSKA (reference sequence). V trimming: 0 bases; J trimming: 8 bases; junction bases outside the gene matches: 6. The CDR3 has 15 residues. The CDR3 DNA sequence: TGCAGTGCTAGAGACGCGCTAGCGGGAGGCCATGAGCAGTTCTTC. This gives the protein CSARDALAGGHEQFF.

The chain combines TRBV7-3 with TRBJ1-3, with 7 bases matching TRBD1. V lost 0 bases and J lost 4; bases outside the gene matches: 9. The CDR3 has 17 amino acids. Germline assignment: CDR1 SGHTA and CDR2 FQGTGA. This CDR3 is CASSLTPLRGKGNTIYF. DNA for the CDR3: TGTGCCAGCAGCTTAACCCCTCTCAGGGGGAAGGGAAACACCATATATTTT.

The table lists this clonotype with many counts. This sequence joins TRBV2 and TRBJ1-3; D is uncertain. There are 14 residues in the CDR3. Looked up from germline, CDR1 is SNHLY and CDR2 is FYNNEI. V shed 6 bases and J shed 2 bases, with 11 bases lying between them. The CDR3 DNA reads as TGTGCCAGCAGGGACTACAGAGCTGGAAACACCATATATTTT. Translation gives CASRDYRAGNTIYF.

This clonotype was seen a handful of times. This chain joins TRBV7-2 and TRBJ2-1; 9 bases map to TRBD1. After removal of 8 bases from V and 2 bases from J, the junction contained 4 bases not matched to a gene. Germline assignment: CDR1 SGHTA and CDR2 FQGNSA. The CDR3 runs 14 residues. The CDR3, as DNA: TGTGCCAGCGGACAGGGGCGCGCCTACAATGAGCAGTTCTTC. Its translation is CASGQGRAYNEQFF.

This clonotype was detected ten times or more. This chain connects TRBV28 to TRBJ2-6, with TRBD2 identical over 9 bases. Germline V gene lookup returns CDR1 MDHEN and CDR2 SYDVKM. The CDR3 spans 21 residues. V dropped 5 bases and J dropped 0; count of bases not matched to a gene: 17. The CDR3 DNA reads TGTGCCAGCAGTCCTGAGCGGGAGGAGTACCCACCTTCCTCTGGGGCCAACGTCCTGACTTTC. This codes for CASSPEREEYPPSSGANVLTF.

There are many counts of this clonotype. The rearrangement uses TRBV24-1 and TRBJ2-3; TRBD1 matches 7 bases. Trimming at V came to 6 bases and at J to 0 bases, leaving 2 bases not matched to a gene. The CDR3 totals 14 residues. The germline gives CDR1 KGHDR, CDR2 SFDVKD. CDR3 sequence (DNA): TGTGCCACCAGTACAGGGGTGAGCACAGATACGCAGTATTTT. Residues: CATSTGVSTDTQYF.

This clonotype has at least ten counts. The chain combines TRBV3-1 with TRBJ2-3; TRBD1 aligns across 7 bases. From germline, CDR1 is LGHDT and CDR2 YNNKEL (reference sequence). Germline trimming cut 4 bases from V and 6 bases from J; bases unmatched to any gene: 10. CDR3 length: 15 amino acids. The CDR3 nucleotides read TGTGCCAGCAGCCCAACGACAGGGAGTCTTGATACGCAGTATTTT. This codes for CASSPTTGSLDTQYF.